This T cell receptor (beta chain) was captured in a study of shared clonotypes between healthy human individuals (dated by TCRdb to between 2020 and 2021). About the study as a whole: A couple of women and a few men aged 18 to 49 years were included in the cohort. For each donor, CD4 naive and CD4 memory were each given three plates, CD8 naive was given two plates, and CD8 memory was given one plate. Blood TCR repertoires of about five healthy adults were deeply sequenced to estimate repertoire size and the extent of clonotype sharing between individuals. To increase sequencing depth and limit assay-specific biases, TCR repertoire library preparation and sequencing were carried out by different laboratories using diverse techniques. Between about 0.94 and 10 billion PBMCs per donor were obtained by leukapheresis. Study-level results and caveats: Clonotypes shared by all four sorted-subset donors showed higher generation probabilities than non-shared clonotypes. When four donors were compared, the shared fraction of clonotypes was roughly 5% for naive CD4, roughly 3.4% for naive CD8, 2% to 2.5% for memory CD4, and approximately 0.4% for memory CD8. Rarefaction of sorted-subset datasets indicated incomplete sequencing despite the large sequencing depth. Naive subsets generally had larger estimated clonotype richness than memory subsets. Pairwise subsampling indicated that sequencing depth was expected to affect the degree of clonotype sharing among donors. Sampling was restricted to blood, and TCR repertoires in tissues likely differ from the TCR repertoires found in blood. The small number of donors limited the genetic and exposure-history diversity represented.

As regards this clone: The specificity of this receptor is unknown. No per-base quality is available; no much larger clone lies one base away.

The donors were healthy, HIV-negative adults with no recently reported acute infections or vaccinations. All donors were Caucasian adults living in Nashville, Tennessee, USA. CD4+ T cells were enriched through magnetic negative selection, after which naive cells were positively selected on CD45RA and the remaining negative fraction served as the memory subset. After blood collection by leukapheresis, PBMCs were isolated using Ficoll-Histopaque density gradient centrifugation and then cryopreserved in the vapor phase of liquid nitrogen. Analytical flow cytometry was used to check the purity and quantity of every magnetically sorted T cell population. Genomic DNA was isolated from every sorted fraction and measured by UV absorbance on a Nanodrop 2000c. Using the deep immunoSEQ assay, TCR CDR3 regions were amplified from genomic DNA by multiplex PCR. Extracted genomic DNA from each cell subset was distributed evenly across all wells of several immunoSEQ 96-well plates, and each plate was treated as a replicate. Each replicate PCR for sorted subsets received around 200 ng genomic DNA, equal to roughly 29,000 T cell genomes. Purified libraries were quantified with a Qubit 3.0 fluorometer, sized on a Bioanalyzer 2100, and re-quantified with the KAPA Library Quantification kit. Each immunoSEQ 96-well plate was sequenced on its own single-read 150-cycle Illumina NextSeq 550 flow cell. As for the authors' bioinformatics: Because the immunoSEQ output held only junctional sequences and lacked quality scores, the filtering could not match the filtering applied to full-length reads. Sequences were annotated with PyIR, a Python wrapper for IgBLAST v1.9, using IMGT germline references to assign V/J genes and CDR3. Any read was removed if the V/J assignment was weak (E-value above 1e-6), the CDR3 was missing, or the read contained stop codons, out-of-frame junctions, or ambiguous translated residues. V3J clonotypes were defined as sequences sharing an identical inferred V gene, J gene, and CDR3 amino acid sequence. Percentage overlap between repertoires was calculated by dividing the number of shared unique clonotypes by the size of the smaller repertoire. Repertoire richness was assessed with RTK rarefaction, the Chao1 estimator, and Recon v2.1 estimates of unobserved clonotypes. Generation probabilities were computed with OLGA for all TCRbeta clonotypes obtained by the gDNA method from a few donors. TCRdb provides this immuneACCESS table in a form limited to in-frame rearrangements. Some clones are lacking; in checked studies, under half of them reflect an unresolved V gene, and why the rest are absent is not known. V and J calls and clone size are given by that table; D and trimming were obtained from the DNA. The sample data list approximately 940,000 clones, and approximately 80% of these were observed just once. The biggest ten clones account for about 1.5% of the sample.

The CDR3, from cysteine to phenylalanine, totals 14 residues. The read is trimmed to its CDR3 DNA, 42 bases read in frame from base 1. Taken from the germline V gene (reference sequence), the CDR1 and CDR2 loops are SGHNT and YYREEE. Trimming at the junction amounts to 1 base on V and 4 bases on J, and the germline ends lie 11 bases apart. The chain joins TRBV5-4 to TRBJ2-5; TRBD2 is a weak D gene call, 5 bases matching. This sequence was found in a man aged 18 to 35 in good health. Sample: memory CD4+ T cells sorted from blood. According to the study, the label for this sample's cell subset or site signals: CD45RA-negative fraction. The CDR3 region: CASSLTGMGETQYF. In nucleotides, the sequence is TGTGCCAGCAGCTTGACCGGGATGGGAGAGACCCAGTACTTC.